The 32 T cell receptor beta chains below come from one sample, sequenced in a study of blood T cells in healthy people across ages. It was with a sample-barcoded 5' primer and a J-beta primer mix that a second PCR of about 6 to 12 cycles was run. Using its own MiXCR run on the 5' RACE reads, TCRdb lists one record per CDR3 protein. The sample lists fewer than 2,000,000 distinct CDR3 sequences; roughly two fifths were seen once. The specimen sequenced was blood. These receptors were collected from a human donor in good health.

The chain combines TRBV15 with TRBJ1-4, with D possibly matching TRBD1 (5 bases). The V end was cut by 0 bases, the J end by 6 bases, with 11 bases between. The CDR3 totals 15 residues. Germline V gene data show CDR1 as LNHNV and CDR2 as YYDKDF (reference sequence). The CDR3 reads CATSRDSGGDEKLFF. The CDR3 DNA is TGTGCCACCAGCAGAGATTCGGGGGGGGATGAAAAACTGTTTTTT.

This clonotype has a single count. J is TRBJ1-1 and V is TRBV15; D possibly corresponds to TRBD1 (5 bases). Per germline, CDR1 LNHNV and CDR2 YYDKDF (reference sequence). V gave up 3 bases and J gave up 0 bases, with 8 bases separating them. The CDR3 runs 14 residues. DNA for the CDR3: TGTGCCACCAGCAGCGTGGGGGTGAACACTGAAGCTTTCTTT. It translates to CATSSVGVNTEAFF.

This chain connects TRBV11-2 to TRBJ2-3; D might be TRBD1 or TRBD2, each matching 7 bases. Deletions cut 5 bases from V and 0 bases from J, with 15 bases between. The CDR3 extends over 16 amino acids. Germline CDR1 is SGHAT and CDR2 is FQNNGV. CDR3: CASSPYRGGSTDTQYF. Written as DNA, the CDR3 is TGTGCCAGCAGCCCATACAGGGGAGGGAGCACAGATACGCAGTATTTT.

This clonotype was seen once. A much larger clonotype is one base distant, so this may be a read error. CDR3 loop: CASSVRSGANALTF. The CDR3 nucleotides read TGTGCCAGCAGCGTCAGGTCTGGGGCCAACGCCCTGACTTTC. The chain is built from TRBV27 and TRBJ2-6; tentative D call: TRBD1 (5 bases). This CDR3 is built from 14 residues. Germline CDR1 MNHEY, CDR2 SMNVEV (reference sequence).

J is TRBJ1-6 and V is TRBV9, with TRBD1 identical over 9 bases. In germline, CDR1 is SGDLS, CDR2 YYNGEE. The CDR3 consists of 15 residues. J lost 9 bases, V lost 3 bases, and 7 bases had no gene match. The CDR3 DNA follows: TGTGCCAGCAGCGCCCCGGGACAGGGAGGTTCACCCCTCCACTTT. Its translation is CASSAPGQGGSPLHF.

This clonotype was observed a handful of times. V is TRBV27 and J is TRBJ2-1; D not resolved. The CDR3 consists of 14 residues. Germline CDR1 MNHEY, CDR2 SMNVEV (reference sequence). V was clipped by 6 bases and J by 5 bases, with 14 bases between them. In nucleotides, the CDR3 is TGTGCCAGCAGGCGTATAGGGATCAACAATGAGCAGTTCTTC. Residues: CASRRIGINNEQFF.

As DNA, the CDR3 is TGTGCCAGCAGCTTTGGATCTGGGGGGCGGCTTGGAGGCTACACCTTC. Amino acids: CASSFGSGGRLGGYTF. This rearrangement joins TRBV7-2 to TRBJ1-2, with D possibly being TRBD1 (6 bases). V lost 3 bases and J 8 bases, leaving 22 bases between the germline ends. This CDR3 spans 16 amino acids. Germline CDR1 reads SGHTA; CDR2 reads FQGNSA.

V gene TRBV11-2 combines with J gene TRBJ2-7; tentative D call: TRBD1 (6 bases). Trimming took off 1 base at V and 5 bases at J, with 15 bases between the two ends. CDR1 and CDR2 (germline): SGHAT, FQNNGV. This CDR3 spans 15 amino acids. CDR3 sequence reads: CASSLVGTGQNEQYF. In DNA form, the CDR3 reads TGTGCCAGCAGCTTAGTCGGCACAGGGCAAAACGAGCAGTACTTC.

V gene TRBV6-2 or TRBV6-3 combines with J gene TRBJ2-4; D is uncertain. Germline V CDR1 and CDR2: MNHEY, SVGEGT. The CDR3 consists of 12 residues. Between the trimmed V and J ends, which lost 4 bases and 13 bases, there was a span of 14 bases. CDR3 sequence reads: CASSFPFNEQYF. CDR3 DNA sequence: TGTGCCAGCAGTTTCCCTTTTAATGAGCAGTACTTC.

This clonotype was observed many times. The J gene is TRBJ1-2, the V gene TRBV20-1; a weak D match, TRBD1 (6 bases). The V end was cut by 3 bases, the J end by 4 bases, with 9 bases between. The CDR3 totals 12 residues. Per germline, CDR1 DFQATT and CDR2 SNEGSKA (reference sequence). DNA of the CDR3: TGCAGTGCTAGTCGCAGGGGCTATGGCTACACCTTC. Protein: CSASRRGYGYTF.

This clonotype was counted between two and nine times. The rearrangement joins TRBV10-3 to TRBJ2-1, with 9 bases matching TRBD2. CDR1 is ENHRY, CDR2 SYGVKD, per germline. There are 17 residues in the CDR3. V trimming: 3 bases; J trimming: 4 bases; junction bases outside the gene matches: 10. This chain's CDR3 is CAISEMGAGGVYNEQFF. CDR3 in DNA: TGTGCCATCAGTGAAATGGGAGCGGGGGGTGTTTACAATGAGCAGTTCTTC.

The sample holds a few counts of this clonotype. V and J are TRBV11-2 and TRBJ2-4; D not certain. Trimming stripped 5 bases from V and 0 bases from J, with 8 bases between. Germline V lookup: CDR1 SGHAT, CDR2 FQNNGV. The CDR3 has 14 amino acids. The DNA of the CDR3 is TGTGCCAGCAGCGTGACATTAGCCAAAAACATTCAGTACTTC. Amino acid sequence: CASSVTLAKNIQYF. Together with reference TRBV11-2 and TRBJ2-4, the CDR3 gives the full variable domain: EAGVAQSPRYKIIEKRQSVAFWCNPISGHATLYWYQQILGQGPKLLIQFQNNGVVDDSQLPKDRFSAERLKGVDSTLKIQPAKLEDSAVYLCASSVTLAKNIQYFGAGTRLSVL.

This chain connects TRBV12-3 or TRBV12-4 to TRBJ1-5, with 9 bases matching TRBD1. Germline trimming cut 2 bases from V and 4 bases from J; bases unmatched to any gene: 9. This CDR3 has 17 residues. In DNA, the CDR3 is TGTGCCAGCAGTTTATTGTCGACAGGGGGAGGTAATCAGCCCCAGCATTTT. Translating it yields CASSLLSTGGGNQPQHF.

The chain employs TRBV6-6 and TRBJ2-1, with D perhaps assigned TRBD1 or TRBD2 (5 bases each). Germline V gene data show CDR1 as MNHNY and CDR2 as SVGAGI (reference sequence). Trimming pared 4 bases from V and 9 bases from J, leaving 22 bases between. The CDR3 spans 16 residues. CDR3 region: CASSSSGHGTWSEQFF. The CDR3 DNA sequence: TGTGCCAGCAGTTCCTCCGGACATGGGACCTGGAGTGAGCAGTTCTTC.

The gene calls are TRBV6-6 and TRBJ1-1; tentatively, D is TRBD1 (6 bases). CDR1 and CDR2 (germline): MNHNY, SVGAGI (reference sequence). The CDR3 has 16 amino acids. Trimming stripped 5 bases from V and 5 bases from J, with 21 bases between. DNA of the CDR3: TGTGCCAGCAGTATGACCTCCAGGGGCCCCCGAACTGAAGCTTTCTTT. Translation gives CASSMTSRGPRTEAFF.

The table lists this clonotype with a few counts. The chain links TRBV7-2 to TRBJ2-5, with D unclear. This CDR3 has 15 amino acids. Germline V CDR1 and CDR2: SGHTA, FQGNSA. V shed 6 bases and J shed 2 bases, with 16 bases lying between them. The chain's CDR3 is CASRPGQTIQETQYF. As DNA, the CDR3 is TGTGCCAGCAGGCCCGGGCAGACCATACAAGAGACCCAGTACTTC. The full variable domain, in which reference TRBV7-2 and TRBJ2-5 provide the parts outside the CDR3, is GAGVSQSPSNKVTEKGKDVELRCDPISGHTALYWYRQSLGQGLEFLIYFQGNSAPDKSGLPSDRFSAERTGGSVSTLTIQRTQQEDSAVYLCASRPGQTIQETQYFGPGTRLLVL.

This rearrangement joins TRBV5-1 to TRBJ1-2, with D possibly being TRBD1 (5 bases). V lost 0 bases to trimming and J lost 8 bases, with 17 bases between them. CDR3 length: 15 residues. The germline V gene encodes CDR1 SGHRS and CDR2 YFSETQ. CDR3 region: CASSLDGTMTRGYTF. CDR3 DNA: TGCGCCAGCAGCTTGGACGGGACCATGACTCGGGGCTACACCTTC. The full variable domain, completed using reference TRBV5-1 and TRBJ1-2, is KAGVTQTPRYLIKTRGQQVTLSCSPISGHRSVSWYQQTPGQGLQFLFEYFSETQRNKGNFPGRFSGRQFSNSRSEMNVSTLELGDSALYLCASSLDGTMTRGYTFGSGTRLTVV.

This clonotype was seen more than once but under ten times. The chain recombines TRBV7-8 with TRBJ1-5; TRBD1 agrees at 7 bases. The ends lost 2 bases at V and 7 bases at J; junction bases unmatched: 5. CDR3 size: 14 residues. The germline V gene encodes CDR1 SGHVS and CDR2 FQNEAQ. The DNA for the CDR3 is TGTGCCAGCAGCTTAATGACAGGGCGGCAGCCCCAGCATTTT. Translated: CASSLMTGRQPQHF.

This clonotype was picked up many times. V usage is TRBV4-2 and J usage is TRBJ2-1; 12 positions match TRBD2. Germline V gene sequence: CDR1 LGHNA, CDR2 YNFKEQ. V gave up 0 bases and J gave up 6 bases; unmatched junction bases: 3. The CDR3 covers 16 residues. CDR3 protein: CASSQEASGGGNEQFF. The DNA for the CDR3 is TGTGCCAGCAGCCAAGAGGCTAGCGGGGGGGGCAATGAGCAGTTCTTC.

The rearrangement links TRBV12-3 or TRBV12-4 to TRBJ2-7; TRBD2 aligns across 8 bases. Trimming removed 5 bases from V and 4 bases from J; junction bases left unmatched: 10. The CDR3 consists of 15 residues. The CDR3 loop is CASSIQAPGGYEQYF. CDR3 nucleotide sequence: TGTGCCAGCAGTATACAGGCTCCGGGGGGGTACGAGCAGTACTTC.

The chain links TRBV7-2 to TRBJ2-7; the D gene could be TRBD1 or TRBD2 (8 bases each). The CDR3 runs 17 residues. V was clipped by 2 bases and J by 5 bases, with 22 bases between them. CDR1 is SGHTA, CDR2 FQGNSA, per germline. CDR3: CASSLRGGRTGSNEQYF. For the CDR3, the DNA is TGTGCCAGCAGCTTACGGGGGGGGAGGACAGGGAGTAACGAGCAGTACTTC. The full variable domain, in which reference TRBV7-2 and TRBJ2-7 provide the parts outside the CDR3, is GAGVSQSPSNKVTEKGKDVELRCDPISGHTALYWYRQSLGQGLEFLIYFQGNSAPDKSGLPSDRFSAERTGGSVSTLTIQRTQQEDSAVYLCASSLRGGRTGSNEQYFGPGTRLTVT.

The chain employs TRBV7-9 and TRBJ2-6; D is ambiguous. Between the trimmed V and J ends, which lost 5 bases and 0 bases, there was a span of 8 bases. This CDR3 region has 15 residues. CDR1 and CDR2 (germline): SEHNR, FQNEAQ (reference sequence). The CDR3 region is CASSKGYSGANVLTF. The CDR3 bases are TGTGCCAGCAGCAAAGGATACTCTGGGGCCAACGTCCTGACTTTC.

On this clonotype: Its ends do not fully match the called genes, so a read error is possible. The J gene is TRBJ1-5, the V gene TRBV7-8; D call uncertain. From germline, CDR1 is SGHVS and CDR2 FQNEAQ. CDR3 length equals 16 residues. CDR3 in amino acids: CAGSFRTENSNQPQHF. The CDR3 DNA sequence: TGTGCCGGCAGCTTTAGGACGGAAAATAGCAATCAGCCCCAGCATTTT.

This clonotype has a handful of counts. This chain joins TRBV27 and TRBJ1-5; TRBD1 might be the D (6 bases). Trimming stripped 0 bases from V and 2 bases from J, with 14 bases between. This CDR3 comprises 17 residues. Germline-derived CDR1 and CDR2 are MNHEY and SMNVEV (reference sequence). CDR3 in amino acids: CASSLSAGAIRNQPQHF. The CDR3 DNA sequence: TGTGCCAGCAGTTTATCAGCAGGGGCAATACGCAATCAGCCCCAGCATTTT.

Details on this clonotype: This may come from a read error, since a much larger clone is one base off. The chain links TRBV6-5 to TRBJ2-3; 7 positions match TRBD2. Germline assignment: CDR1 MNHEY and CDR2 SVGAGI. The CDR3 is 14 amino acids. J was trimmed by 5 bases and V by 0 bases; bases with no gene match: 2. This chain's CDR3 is CASSYSASGDTQYF. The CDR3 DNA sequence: TGTGCCAGCAGTTACTCGGCTAGCGGAGATACGCAGTATTTT.

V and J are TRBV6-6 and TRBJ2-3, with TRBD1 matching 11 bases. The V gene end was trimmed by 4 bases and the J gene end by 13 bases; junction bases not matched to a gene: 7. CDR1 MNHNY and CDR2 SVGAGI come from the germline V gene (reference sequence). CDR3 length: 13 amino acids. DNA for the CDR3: TGTGCCAGCAGTTGGGACAGGGGGTTTGAAGAGTATTTT. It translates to CASSWDRGFEEYF.

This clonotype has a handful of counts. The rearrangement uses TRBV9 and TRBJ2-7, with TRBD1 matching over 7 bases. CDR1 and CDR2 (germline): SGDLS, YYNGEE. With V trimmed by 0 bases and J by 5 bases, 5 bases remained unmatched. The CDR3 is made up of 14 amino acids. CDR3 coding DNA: TGTGCCAGCAGCGTAGAGACAGGGATGGACGAGCAGTACTTC. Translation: CASSVETGMDEQYF.

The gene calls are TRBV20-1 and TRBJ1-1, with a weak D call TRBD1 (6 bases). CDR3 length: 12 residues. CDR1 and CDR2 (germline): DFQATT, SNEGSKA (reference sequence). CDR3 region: CSASRGDTEAFF. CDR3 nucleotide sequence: TGCAGCGCCTCGAGGGGGGATACTGAAGCTTTCTTT.

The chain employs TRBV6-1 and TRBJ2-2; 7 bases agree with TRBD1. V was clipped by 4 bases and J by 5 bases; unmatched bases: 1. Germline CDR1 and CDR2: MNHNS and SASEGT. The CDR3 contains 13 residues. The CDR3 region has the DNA TGTGCCAGCAGTGTACAGGGGACCGGGGAGCTGTTTTTT. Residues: CASSVQGTGELFF.

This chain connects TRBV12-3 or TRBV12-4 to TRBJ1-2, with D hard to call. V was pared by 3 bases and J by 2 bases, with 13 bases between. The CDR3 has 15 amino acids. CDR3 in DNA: TGTGCCAGCAGTTTGTCCCGAATCACCAACTATGGCTACACCTTC. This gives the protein CASSLSRITNYGYTF.

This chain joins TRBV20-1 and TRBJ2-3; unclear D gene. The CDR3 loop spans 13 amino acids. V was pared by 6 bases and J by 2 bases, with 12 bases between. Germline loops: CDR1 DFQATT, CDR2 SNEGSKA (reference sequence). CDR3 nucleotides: TGCAGTGCGGTTCTCCGTTTCACAGATACGCAGTATTTT. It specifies CSAVLRFTDTQYF.

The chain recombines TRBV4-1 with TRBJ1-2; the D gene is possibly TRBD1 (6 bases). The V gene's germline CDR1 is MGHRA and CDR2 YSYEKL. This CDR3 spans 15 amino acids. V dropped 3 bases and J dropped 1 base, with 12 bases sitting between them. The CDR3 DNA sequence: TGCGCCAGCAGCCAGTCGACCAGGGGTAACTATGGCTACACCTTC. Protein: CASSQSTRGNYGYTF.